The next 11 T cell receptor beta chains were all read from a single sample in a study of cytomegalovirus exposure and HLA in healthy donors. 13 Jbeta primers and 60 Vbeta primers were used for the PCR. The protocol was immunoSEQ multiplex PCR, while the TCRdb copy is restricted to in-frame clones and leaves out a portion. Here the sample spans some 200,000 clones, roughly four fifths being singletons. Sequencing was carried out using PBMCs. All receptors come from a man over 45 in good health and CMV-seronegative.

CDR3 loop: CASSLDGGSYQPQHF. The CDR3 coding sequence is TGTGCCAGCAGCCTCGATGGGGGCTCCTATCAGCCCCAGCATTTT. This chain connects TRBV7-2 to TRBJ1-5; a weak D match, TRBD1 (6 bases). From germline, CDR1 is SGHTA and CDR2 FQGNSA. CDR3 length: 15 amino acids. Between the trimmed V and J ends, which lost 5 bases and 5 bases, there was a span of 16 bases.

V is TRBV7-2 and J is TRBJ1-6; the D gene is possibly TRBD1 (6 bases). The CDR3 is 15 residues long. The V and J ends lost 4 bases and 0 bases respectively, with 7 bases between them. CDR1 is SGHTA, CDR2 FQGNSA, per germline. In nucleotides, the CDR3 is TGTGCCAGCAGCTCACAGGGCTCCTATAATTCACCCCTCCACTTT. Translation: CASSSQGSYNSPLHF.

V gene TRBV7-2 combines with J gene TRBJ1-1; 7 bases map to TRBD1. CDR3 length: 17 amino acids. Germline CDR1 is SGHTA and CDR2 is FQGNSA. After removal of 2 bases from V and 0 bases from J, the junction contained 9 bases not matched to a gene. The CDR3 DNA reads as TGTGCCAGCAGCTTAAACGACAGGGTGGCAATGAACACTGAAGCTTTCTTT. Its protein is CASSLNDRVAMNTEAFF.

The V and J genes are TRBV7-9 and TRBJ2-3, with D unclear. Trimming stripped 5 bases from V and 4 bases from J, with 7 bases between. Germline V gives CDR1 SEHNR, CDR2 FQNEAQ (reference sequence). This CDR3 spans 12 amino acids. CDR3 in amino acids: CASSLSADTQYF. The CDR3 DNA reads TGTGCCAGCAGCCTAAGCGCAGATACGCAGTATTTT.

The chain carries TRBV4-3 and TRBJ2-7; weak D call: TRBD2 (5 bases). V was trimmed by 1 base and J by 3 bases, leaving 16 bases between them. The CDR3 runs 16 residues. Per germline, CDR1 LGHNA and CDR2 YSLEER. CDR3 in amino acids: CASSQGWPEGGYEQYF. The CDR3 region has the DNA TGCGCCAGCAGCCAAGGTTGGCCCGAAGGAGGCTACGAGCAGTACTTC.

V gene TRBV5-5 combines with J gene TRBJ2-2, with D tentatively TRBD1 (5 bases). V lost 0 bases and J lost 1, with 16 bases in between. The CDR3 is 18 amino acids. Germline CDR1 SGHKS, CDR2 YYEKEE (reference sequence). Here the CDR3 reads CASSLGGRQGGNTGELFF. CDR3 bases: TGTGCCAGCAGCTTGGGGGGTCGTCAGGGCGGGAACACCGGGGAGCTGTTTTTT.

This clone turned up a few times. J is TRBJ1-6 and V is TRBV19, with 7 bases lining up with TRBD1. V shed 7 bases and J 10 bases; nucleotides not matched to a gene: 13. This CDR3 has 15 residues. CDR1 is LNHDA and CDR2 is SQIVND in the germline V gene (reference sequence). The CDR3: CASKGTVGSWSPLHF. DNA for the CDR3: TGTGCCAGTAAAGGGACAGTCGGTTCATGGTCACCCCTCCACTTT.

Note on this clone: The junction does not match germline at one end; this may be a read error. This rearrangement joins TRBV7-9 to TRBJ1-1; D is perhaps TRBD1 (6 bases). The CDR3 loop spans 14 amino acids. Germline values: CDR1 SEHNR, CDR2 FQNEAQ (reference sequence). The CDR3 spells CSSSLQGYGYEAFF. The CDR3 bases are TGTTCCAGCAGCCTACAGGGATATGGGTATGAAGCTTTCTTT.

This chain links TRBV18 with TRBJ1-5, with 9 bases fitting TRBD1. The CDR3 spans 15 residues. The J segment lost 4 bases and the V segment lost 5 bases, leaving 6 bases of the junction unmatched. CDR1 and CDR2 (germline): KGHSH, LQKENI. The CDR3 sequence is CASSDTGQGNQPQHF. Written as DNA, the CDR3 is TGTGCCAGCTCAGATACGGGACAGGGTAATCAGCCCCAGCATTTT.

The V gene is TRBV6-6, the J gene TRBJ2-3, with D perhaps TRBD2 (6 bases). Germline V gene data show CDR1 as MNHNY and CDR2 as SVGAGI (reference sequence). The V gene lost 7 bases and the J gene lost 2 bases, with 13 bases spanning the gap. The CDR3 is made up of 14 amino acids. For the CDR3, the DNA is TGTGCCAGCACCGAGGAGGGGACCACAGATACGCAGTATTTT. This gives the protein CASTEEGTTDTQYF.

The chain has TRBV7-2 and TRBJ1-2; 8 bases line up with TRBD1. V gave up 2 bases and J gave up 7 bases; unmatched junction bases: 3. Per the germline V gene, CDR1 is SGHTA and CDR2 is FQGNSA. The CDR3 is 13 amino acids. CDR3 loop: CASSLPGGSGYTF. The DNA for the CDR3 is TGTGCCAGCAGCTTACCAGGGGGCTCTGGCTACACCTTC.